These 10 T cell receptor beta chains were all obtained from the same sample, sequenced in a study of Ad26.COV2.S vaccination and SARS-CoV-2 variants. The data were produced by immunoSEQ multiplex PCR, yet TCRdb's version contains in-frame clones alone and is incomplete. Counted here are some 190,000 clones, about 83% occurring once; the ten biggest clones make up approximately 6%. Sequenced material: peripheral blood, taken after recovery from COVID-19. Every receptor here comes from a human donor who had recovered from COVID-19.

The J gene is TRBJ2-3, the V gene TRBV5-4, with TRBD1 matching 12 bases. This CDR3 comprises 16 residues. Per germline, CDR1 SGHNT and CDR2 YYREEE (reference sequence). J lost 4 bases, V lost 2 bases, and 5 bases had no gene match. CDR3 loop: CASSLSGTGGPDTQYF. As DNA, the CDR3 is TGTGCCAGCAGCTTATCCGGGACAGGGGGCCCAGATACGCAGTATTTT.

This chain links TRBV7-8 with TRBJ1-4; D call uncertain. V was trimmed by 4 bases and J by 5 bases, leaving 11 bases between them. The germline V gene has CDR1 SGHVS and CDR2 FQNEAQ. CDR3 length: 14 residues. The CDR3 nucleotides are TGTGCCAGCAGCTCCGGGTCCCCAAATGAAAAACTGTTTTTT. Its translation: CASSSGSPNEKLFF.

V and J are TRBV28 and TRBJ1-1, with TRBD1 matching 9 bases. Germline trimming cut 5 bases from V and 3 bases from J; bases unmatched to any gene: 4. The germline CDR1 and CDR2 sequences are MDHEN and SYDVKM. The CDR3 has 14 residues. CDR3 nucleotides: TGTGCCAGCAGTCCGGGACAGGGAGACACTGAAGCTTTCTTT. This translates into CASSPGQGDTEAFF. Variable domain in full (rest from reference TRBV28 and TRBJ1-1): DVKVTQSSRYLVKRTGEKVFLECVQDMDHENMFWYRQDPGLGLRLIYFSYDVKMKEKGDIPEGYSVSREKKERFSLILESASTNQTSMYLCASSPGQGDTEAFFGQGTRLTVV.

This chain joins TRBV7-3 and TRBJ1-1; 11 bases map to TRBD1. The germline gives CDR1 SGHTA, CDR2 FQGTGA. Trimming cost V 5 bases and J 1 base; bases outside gene matches: 12. The CDR3 runs 18 residues. The CDR3 nucleotides are TGTGCCAGCAGCGGTTGGACAGGGGGCCGTTATGCGAACACTGAAGCTTTCTTT. It translates to CASSGWTGGRYANTEAFF.

This chain links TRBV20-1 with TRBJ2-7; D is unclear. CDR3 length: 11 residues. CDR1 and CDR2 from the germline V gene are DFQATT and SNEGSKA (reference sequence). V was cut by 3 bases and J by 3 bases, with 6 bases left in between. In DNA, the CDR3 is TGCAGTGCTAGGAATAGCTACGAGCAGTACTTC. It encodes CSARNSYEQYF.

The chain employs TRBV21-1 and TRBJ2-7; the D call of TRBD2 is as the table states it, not checked on the DNA. TRBV21-1 is an annotated pseudogene. The CDR3 totals 14 residues. The chain's CDR3 is CAARLAGDKYEQYF. The CDR3 DNA reads TGTGCCGCCAGACTAGCGGGAGATAAGTACGAGCAGTACTTC.

V gene TRBV3-1 (or the pseudogene TRBV3-2) combines with J gene TRBJ2-7; 13 positions agree with TRBD2. Germline-derived CDR1 and CDR2 are LGHDT and YNNKEL (reference sequence). The CDR3 has 14 amino acids. J was trimmed by 5 bases and V by 6 bases; bases with no gene match: 4. In DNA form, the CDR3 reads TGTGCCAGCAGACTAGCGGGAGGGCCGGACGAGCAGTACTTC. Amino acids: CASRLAGGPDEQYF.

The chain has TRBV5-4 and TRBJ1-1, with D possibly TRBD1 on 6 matching bases. The CDR3 spans 13 residues. Germline CDR1 SGHNT, CDR2 YYREEE (reference sequence). V lost 4 bases to trimming and J lost 4 bases, with 11 bases between them. CDR3 in amino acids: CASSHRDSTEAFF. The CDR3 nucleotides are TGTGCCAGCAGCCACAGGGATAGCACTGAAGCTTTCTTT.

The V call is TRBV5-4, the J call TRBJ1-2; possible D gene TRBD1, 5 bases. This CDR3 has 16 residues. V lost 4 bases and J lost 2, with 18 bases in between. The germline gives CDR1 SGHNT, CDR2 YYREEE (reference sequence). CDR3 protein: CASSPSGSLENYGYTF. The CDR3 DNA reads TGTGCCAGCAGCCCATCAGGGTCATTAGAAAACTATGGCTACACCTTC.

The rearrangement uses TRBV24-1 and TRBJ1-5, with a tentative D call TRBD1 (5 bases). CDR3 length: 11 residues. The V end lost 7 bases, the J end lost 6 bases, and 6 bases lay between the germline ends. Looked up from germline, CDR1 is KGHDR and CDR2 is SFDVKD. Here the CDR3 DNA reads TGTGCCACCAGCGGGGGTCAGCCCCAGCATTTT. Translation: CATSGGQPQHF.